The TCR beta chain under discussion was sequenced for a study of CD4 T cells in relation to SARS-CoV-2 and coronaviruses (dated by TCRdb to the early 2020s). With regard to the full study: In the ViraFEST assay, PBMCs were cultured with antigen for approximately 11 days, after which TCR beta CDR3s were sequenced to identify antigen-specific clonal expansions. The Adaptive Biotechnologies TCR-sequencing kit was used to sequence samples from a few pre-COVID donors and the naive versus memory experiments, whereas other data were Illumina-based. Memory CD4+ T cell crossreactivity between SARS-CoV-2 and common cold coronavirus spike proteins was assessed at the TCR clonotype level in the study. Using patient-derived lymphoblastoid cell lines, the shared crossreactive spike epitopes were mapped to their HLA restriction. Expansion assays from other donors in the study were sequenced with a different, Illumina-based TCR-beta assay. An HIV-1 Nef peptide pool or a no-peptide culture served as the negative reference condition.

CD4+ T cells from unexposed donors were collected before the COVID-19 pandemic (2011-2018). After about 9 days of culture, CD4+ T cells were isolated with the EasySep CD4+ T cell isolation kit. Unexposed donor CD4+ T cells were tested for reactivity to SARS-CoV-2 S and N and four common cold coronavirus spike pools, as cell number allowed. Approximately 2.1 million PBMCs per well were cultured in IMDM with roughly 5% human AB serum and approximately 10 IU/ml IL-2. Half of the culture medium was replaced with fresh IL-2-containing medium on days 3 and 7. In general, triplicate replicate wells were used for every peptide culture condition. The leukapheresis product for the unexposed donors was obtained through commercial purchase. Ficoll-Paque PLUS gradient centrifugation was used to isolate PBMCs from either whole blood or leukapheresis product. PBMCs were either cryopreserved at -140°C or used fresh in the expansion assay. The QIAamp Micro DNA Kit was used to extract genomic DNA from the CD4+ T cells.

The investigation overall reported the following: Memory CD4+ clonotypes crossrecognizing SARS-CoV-2 and at least one common cold coronavirus spike were found in approximately 60% of donors. Because the crossreactivity analysis focused on spike protein, crossreactivity against other viral proteins was not assessed. Pre-pandemic and post-infection samples were not both contributed by any donor, so tracing of the source of pre-existing responses was limited. The study was constrained by small numbers of patients and of tested TCRs. Significantly weaker SARS-CoV-2-driven expansion was shown by crossreactive clones than by monoreactive clones, consistent with antigenic imprinting.

Receptors were amplified or captured by the immunoSEQ multiplex PCR assay. Under the source paper's analysis protocol: During preprocessing, nonproductive sequences were discarded, as were any CDR3s that did not begin with C, did not end with F or W, or were shorter than 7 amino acids. The MANAFEST web app identified antigen-specific clonotypes based on expansion compared with the reference and other culture wells. To be counted as positive, a clone had to show significant expansion compared with the reference culture, at an FDR below 0.05, in 2 of 3 replicate wells. To be called positive, a clone also had to show significant expansion compared with every other tandem well and an odds ratio greater than 5. CDR3 homology was measured as pairwise Levenshtein distance, computed with the stringdist R package after trimming three terminal residues from each end. In TCRdb, the immuneACCESS table is reduced to in-frame sequences with V and J assigned. These tables do not hold every clone; where another copy was compared, an unresolved V gene accounts for under half, and the others remain unexplained. V, J and clone size are those of that table, while D and trimming were read from the DNA. This sample lists 25,000 to 30,000 clones; 73% were detected once. The top ten constitute under 25% of the sample.

On this clone: The antigen it binds to is not known. Per-nucleotide qualities are absent, and no much larger clonotype sits a single base away.

The sample was CD4+ T cells from PBMCs, cultured in vitro. The sequence was collected from a human donor in good health.

DNA sequence: TGTGCCAGCAGCTTAGAGGGACTCAGCACAGATACGCAGTATTTT. It encodes CASSLEGLSTDTQYF. Recombination linked TRBV7-2 to TRBJ2-3; the D segment could be TRBD2, given 6 matching bases. From the germline V gene, CDR1 is SGHTA and CDR2 is FQGNSA. Measured from the cysteine to the phenylalanine, the CDR3 is 15 residues long. Just the 45-base CDR3 DNA is kept, in frame starting at base 1. The junction shows trimming of 1 base on V and 0 bases on J, plus 8 bases between the germline ends. The full variable domain, with segments outside the CDR3 supplied by the reference TRBV7-2 and TRBJ2-3 proteins, appears as GAGVSQSPSNKVTEKGKDVELRCDPISGHTALYWYRQSLGQGLEFLIYFQGNSAPDKSGLPSDRFSAERTGGSVSTLTIQRTQQEDSAVYLCASSLEGLSTDTQYFGPGTRLTVL.